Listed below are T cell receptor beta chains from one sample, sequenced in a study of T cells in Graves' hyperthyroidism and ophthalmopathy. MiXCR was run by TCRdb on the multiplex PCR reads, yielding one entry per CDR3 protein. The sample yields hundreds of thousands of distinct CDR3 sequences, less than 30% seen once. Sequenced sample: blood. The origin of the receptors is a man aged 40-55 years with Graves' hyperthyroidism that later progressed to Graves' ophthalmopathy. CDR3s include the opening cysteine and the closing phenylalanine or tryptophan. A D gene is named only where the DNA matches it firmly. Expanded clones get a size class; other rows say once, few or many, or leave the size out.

TGCAGCGTTGACGGCGGGACAAACCAAGAGACCCAGTACTTC	CSVDGGTNQETQYF	many	TRBJ2-5	TRBV29-1	.
TGTGCCAGCACCCAAGGTCAGGGGGGCTACGAGCAGTACTTC	CASTQGQGGYEQYF	many	TRBJ2-7	TRBV12-3/TRBV12-4	.
TGTGCCTGCAGCCCGACAGGTCTCTGGGCTAACTATGGCTACACCTTC	CACSPTGLWANYGYTF	many	TRBJ1-2	TRBV11-1	.
TGTGCCAGCAGTCCCGGAGTTATTACCGGGGAGACCCAGTACTTC	CASSPGVITGETQYF	few	TRBJ2-5	TRBV6-1	.
TGTGCCAGCAGCCGTTCCTTAGCGGCCAAGGTTTCCTACGAGCAGTACTTC	CASSRSLAAKVSYEQYF	many	TRBJ2-7	TRBV4-2	.
TGTGCCAGCAGCTTAGTGGCCACGGACTACGAGCAGTACTTC	CASSLVATDYEQYF	many	TRBJ2-7	TRBV11-2	.
TGCAGTGCTAGGGACGGAAATAGCAATCAGCCCCAGCATTTT	CSARDGNSNQPQHF	many	TRBJ1-5	TRBV20-1	.
TGCAGTGCGGCGGGACTCACAGATACGCAGTATTTT	CSAAGLTDTQYF	.	TRBJ2-3	TRBV20-1	.
TGCGCCAGCAGCTTGTTCGGGAGCACAGATACGCAGTATTTT	CASSLFGSTDTQYF	many	TRBJ2-3	TRBV5-1	.
TGTGCCAGCAGTCAAAACAGGGACACTGAAGCTTTCTTT	CASSQNRDTEAFF	many	TRBJ1-1	TRBV14	.
TGTGCCAGCAGCGCCAGGACAGGGAGCTCCTACGAGCAGTACTTC	CASSARTGSSYEQYF	many	TRBJ2-7	TRBV9	TRBD1
TGCAGTGCTAGAGAGACTAGCGGGAGCTTTCAGCAGTACTTC	CSARETSGSFQQYF	many	TRBJ2-7	TRBV20-1	TRBD2
TGTGCCAGCAGTTACGACAGCAACAACTATGGCTACACCTTC	CASSYDSNNYGYTF	many	TRBJ1-2	TRBV6-5	.
TGTGCCAGTAGTACCGAAGGGTTGTGGAACACTGAAGCTTTCTTT	CASSTEGLWNTEAFF	many	TRBJ1-1	TRBV19	.
TGCAGCGTTGAAAGGGGTTCAGGAAACACCATATATTTT	CSVERGSGNTIYF	many	TRBJ1-3	TRBV29-1	.
TGTGCCAGCAGTTCCAACCCTAGCGGGAGTATGTACGAGCAGTACTTC	CASSSNPSGSMYEQYF	many	TRBJ2-7	TRBV28	TRBD2
TGTGCCAGCAGCTTCCGTCCGGGGGGCTGGTACGAGCAGTACTTC	CASSFRPGGWYEQYF	many	TRBJ2-7	TRBV11-2	.
TGTGCCAGCAGCGGAGGGTACACCGGGGAGCTGTTTTTT	CASSGGYTGELFF	many	TRBJ2-2	TRBV6-5	.
TGTGCCTGGAGGTCAGACTCCTACGAGCAGTACTTC	CAWRSDSYEQYF	many	TRBJ2-7	TRBV30	.
TGTGCCACCAGTGATTTGAGGGCGCGAGAAAGAGACGGCAATCAGCCCCAGCATTTT	CATSDLRARERDGNQPQHF	few	TRBJ1-5	TRBV24-1	.
TGTGCCAGCAGTTCTCCGGGACAGGCCCTTACCGGGGAGCTGTTTTTT	CASSSPGQALTGELFF	once	TRBJ2-2	TRBV28	TRBD1
TGCAGTTCAGCTTACGTTGGGGGCGAAGAGACCCAGTACTTC	CSSAYVGGEETQYF	many	TRBJ2-5	TRBV20-1	.
TGTGCCAGCAGCTCCCTCACCGGGGAGCTGTTTTTT	CASSSLTGELFF	few	TRBJ2-2	TRBV6-1	.
TGTGCCAGCAGCTTGGGGACCGATACCAGCGGGCAGTACTTC	CASSLGTDTSGQYF	.	TRBJ2-7	TRBV6-1	.
TGTGCCAGCAACCAGGGGGCGGTTATTCAGCCCCAGCATTTT	CASNQGAVIQPQHF	many	TRBJ1-5	TRBV6-1	TRBD1
TGTGCCTGGAGGGGAGGAAGGAGGAACACTGAAGCTTTCTTT	CAWRGGRRNTEAFF	once	TRBJ1-1	TRBV30	.